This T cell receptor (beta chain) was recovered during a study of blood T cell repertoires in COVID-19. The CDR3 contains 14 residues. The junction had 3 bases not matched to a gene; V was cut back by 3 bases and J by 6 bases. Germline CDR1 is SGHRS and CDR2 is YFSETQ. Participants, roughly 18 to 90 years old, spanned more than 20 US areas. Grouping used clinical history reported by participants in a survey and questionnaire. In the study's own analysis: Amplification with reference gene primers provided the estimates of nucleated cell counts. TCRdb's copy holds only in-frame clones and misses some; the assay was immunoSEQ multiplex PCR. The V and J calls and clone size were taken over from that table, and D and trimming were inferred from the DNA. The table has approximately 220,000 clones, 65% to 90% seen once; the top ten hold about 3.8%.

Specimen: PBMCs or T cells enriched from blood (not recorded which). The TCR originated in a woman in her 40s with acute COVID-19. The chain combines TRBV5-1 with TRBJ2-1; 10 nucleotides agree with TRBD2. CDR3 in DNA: TGCGCCAGCAGCTGGACTAGCGGCTCCAATGAGCAGTTCTTC. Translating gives CASSWTSGSNEQFF.